The 2 T cell receptor beta chains in this list originate from one sample, sequenced in a study of CD8+CD57+ T cells in acquired aplastic anemia. TCR beta VDJ and CDR3 were profiled, and genomic DNA was the template. MiXCR, run by TCRdb on the reads, gives a single entry per CDR3 protein. The sample shows more than 150,000 distinct CDR3 sequences, approximately 48% of them seen only once. Patients who underwent sequencing had shown CD8+CD57+ cell expansion by flow cytometry. Sequencing was performed on sorted CD4+, CD8+, or CD8+CD57+ T cells (not recorded which) from PBMCs. Every receptor here comes from a human donor with aplastic anemia.

Many counts were recorded for this clonotype. The V call is TRBV29-1, the J call TRBJ2-3, with TRBD1 as a possible D gene (5 bases). The CDR3 sequence is 14 residues long. CDR1 is SQVTM, CDR2 ANQGSEA, per germline. The V end lost 2 bases, the J end lost 2 bases, and 11 bases lay between the germline ends. The CDR3 nucleotides are TGCAGCGTTGAAATTCCAGGGCACACAGATACGCAGTATTTT. Amino acids: CSVEIPGHTDTQYF.

Remarks on this clonotype: A much bigger clone sits one base away, suggesting this may be a read error. The chain links TRBV5-6 to TRBJ2-7; 9 bases match TRBD2. Germline V gene lookup returns CDR1 SGHDT and CDR2 YYEEEE. This CDR3 is built from 15 residues. The CDR3 DNA reads as TGTGCCAGCAGCTTGGGATTTAGCGGGGGCTACGGGCAGTACTTC. Its protein product is CASSLGFSGGYGQYF.